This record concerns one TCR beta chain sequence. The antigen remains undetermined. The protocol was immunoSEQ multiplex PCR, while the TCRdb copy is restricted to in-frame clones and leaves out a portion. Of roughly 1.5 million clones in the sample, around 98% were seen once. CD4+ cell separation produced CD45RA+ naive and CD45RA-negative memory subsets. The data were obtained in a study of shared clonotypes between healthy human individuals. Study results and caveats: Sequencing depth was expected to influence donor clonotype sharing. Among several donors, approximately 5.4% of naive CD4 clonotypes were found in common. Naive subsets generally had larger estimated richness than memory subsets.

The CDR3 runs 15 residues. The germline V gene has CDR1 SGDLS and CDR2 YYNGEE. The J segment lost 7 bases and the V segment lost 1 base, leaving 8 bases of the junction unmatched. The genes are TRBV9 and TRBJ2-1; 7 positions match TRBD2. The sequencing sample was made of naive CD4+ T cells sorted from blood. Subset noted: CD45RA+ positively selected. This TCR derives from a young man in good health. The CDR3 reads CASSVTSATENEQFF. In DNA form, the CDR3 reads TGTGCCAGCAGCGTAACTAGCGCCACGGAGAATGAGCAGTTCTTC. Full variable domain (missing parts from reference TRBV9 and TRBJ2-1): DSGVTQTPKHLITATGQRVTLRCSPRSGDLSVYWYQQSLDQGLQFLIQYYNGEERAKGNILERFSAQQFPDLHSELNLSSLELGDSALYFCASSVTSATENEQFFGPGTRLTVL.